The entry below describes one TCR beta chain. The sample comes from a study of blood T cell repertoires in COVID-19. The repertoire was sequenced with immunoSEQ multiplex PCR; TCRdb's copy has only in-frame clones and lacks some. The profile shows 70,000 to 95,000 clones, under 95% of them singletons. V was cut by 1 base and J by 0 bases, with 12 bases left in between. The CDR3 length is 16 residues. Germline V CDR1 and CDR2: MNHEY, SVGAGI. V gene TRBV6-5 combines with J gene TRBJ2-5, with D tentatively TRBD1 (6 bases). The receptor was isolated from a woman aged 50 to 65 in a cohort sampled during active COVID-19. The specimen sequenced was peripheral blood. The CDR3 reads CASSYLKTGHQETQYF. In DNA, the CDR3 is TGTGCCAGCAGTTACTTGAAGACAGGCCACCAAGAGACCCAGTACTTC.